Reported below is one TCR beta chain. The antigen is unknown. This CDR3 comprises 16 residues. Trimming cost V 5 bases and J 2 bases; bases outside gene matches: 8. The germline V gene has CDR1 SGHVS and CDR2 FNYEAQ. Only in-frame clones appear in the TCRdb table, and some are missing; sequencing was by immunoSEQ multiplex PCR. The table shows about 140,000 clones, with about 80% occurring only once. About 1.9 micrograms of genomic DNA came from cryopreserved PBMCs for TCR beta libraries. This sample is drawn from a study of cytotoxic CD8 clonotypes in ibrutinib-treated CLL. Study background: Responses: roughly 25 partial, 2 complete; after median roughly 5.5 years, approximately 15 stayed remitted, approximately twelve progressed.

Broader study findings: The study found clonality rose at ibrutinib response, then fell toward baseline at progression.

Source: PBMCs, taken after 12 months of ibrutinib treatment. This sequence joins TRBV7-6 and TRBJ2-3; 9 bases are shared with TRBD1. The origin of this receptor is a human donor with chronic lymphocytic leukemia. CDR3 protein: CASSPLTGGDTDTQYF. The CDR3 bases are TGTGCCAGCAGCCCTCTGACAGGGGGGGACACAGATACGCAGTATTTT.